The next 25 T cell receptor beta chains were all read from a single sample in a study of cytotoxic CD8 clonotypes in ibrutinib-treated CLL. Clones were read by immunoSEQ multiplex PCR, and TCRdb kept only the in-frame ones, dropping some. Of about 300,000 clones listed, approximately 76% are singletons. The sample was PBMCs, taken at disease progression, from a patient treated with ibrutinib. These receptors all come from a human donor with chronic lymphocytic leukemia.

V and J are TRBV6-1 and TRBJ2-7; D possibly matches TRBD1 or TRBD2 (5 bases each). Trimming cost V 1 base and J 7 bases, with 14 bases left between them. Per the germline V gene, CDR1 is MNHNS and CDR2 is SASEGT. CDR3 length: 14 residues. CDR3 DNA sequence: TGTGCCAGCAGTGAAGGTCAATGGGGGTGGGAGCAGTACTTC. Protein sequence: CASSEGQWGWEQYF.

The chain combines TRBV11-2 with TRBJ2-7, with 9 bases matching TRBD1. J gave up 3 bases and V 5 bases, and 5 bases lay outside the gene matches. The CDR3 covers 14 residues. Germline values: CDR1 SGHAT, CDR2 FQNNGV. This CDR3 is CASSLRGQGYEQYF. The CDR3 DNA reads as TGTGCCAGCAGCCTACGGGGACAGGGCTACGAGCAGTACTTC.

This chain connects TRBV15 to TRBJ2-1, with D unresolved. Per the germline V gene, CDR1 is LNHNV and CDR2 is YYDKDF (reference sequence). The CDR3 is 13 amino acids. Trimming pared 0 bases from V and 8 bases from J, leaving 8 bases between. CDR3 amino acids: CATSRDVFDEQFF. Here the CDR3 DNA reads TGTGCCACCAGCAGAGACGTTTTTGATGAGCAGTTCTTC.

CDR3 residues: CASSLASGQYEQYF. The CDR3 region has the DNA TGCGCCAGCAGCTTGGCTAGCGGCCAATACGAGCAGTACTTC. The rearrangement links TRBV5-1 to TRBJ2-7; 7 bases match TRBD2. Germline values: CDR1 SGHRS, CDR2 YFSETQ. After removal of 0 bases from V and 4 bases from J, the junction contained 4 bases not matched to a gene. The CDR3 consists of 14 residues.

The chain links TRBV18 to TRBJ1-3, with TRBD1 as a possible D gene (6 bases). The V and J ends lost 6 bases and 3 bases respectively, with 21 bases between them. From germline, CDR1 is KGHSH and CDR2 LQKENI. The CDR3 is 17 amino acids. The CDR3 sequence is CASSRGNTGYRGNTIYF. CDR3 coding DNA: TGTGCCAGCTCGAGGGGAAATACAGGGTATCGTGGAAACACCATATATTTT.

This clone was seen once. The V call is TRBV21-1, the J call TRBJ2-7; TRBD1, the table's D call, lacks a check against the DNA. TRBV21-1 is marked as a pseudogene. CDR3 length: 16 residues. The chain's CDR3 is CASSKDPQGAPGEQYF. CDR3 nucleotide sequence: TGTGCCAGCAGCAAAGACCCTCAGGGGGCTCCCGGCGAGCAGTACTTC.

This sequence joins TRBV19 and TRBJ1-2, with 9 bases lining up with TRBD1. The CDR3 is 19 residues long. J was trimmed by 5 bases and V by 2 bases; bases with no gene match: 18. Germline V gives CDR1 LNHDA, CDR2 SQIVND (reference sequence). CDR3 in DNA: TGTGCCAGTAGTATATCGGGAGTTTGGGGGACAGGGCTTCCTTATGGCTACACCTTC. Encoded protein: CASSISGVWGTGLPYGYTF.

The gene calls are TRBV28 and TRBJ2-7; 7 bases agree with TRBD1. With V trimmed by 2 bases and J by 1 base, 8 bases remained unmatched. The CDR3 sequence is 16 residues long. Germline CDR1 MDHEN, CDR2 SYDVKM. The CDR3 region is CASSLMGQRPSYEQYF. The CDR3, as DNA: TGTGCCAGCAGTTTAATGGGACAGAGGCCTTCCTACGAGCAGTACTTC.

The rearrangement joins TRBV7-2 to TRBJ2-4; 9 bases line up with TRBD1. This CDR3 spans 17 amino acids. The germline gives CDR1 SGHTA, CDR2 FQGNSA. J gave up 7 bases and V 4 bases, and 14 bases lay outside the gene matches. The CDR3, as DNA: TGTGCCAGCAGCTCCTCGGCGGACAGGGGAGAGTGGAACATTCAGTACTTC. As protein: CASSSSADRGEWNIQYF.

V usage is TRBV6-6 and J usage is TRBJ1-2; the match to TRBD1 covers 7 bases. The CDR3 loop spans 15 amino acids. Trimming cost V 6 bases and J 4 bases; bases outside gene matches: 11. The germline gives CDR1 MNHNY, CDR2 SVGAGI (reference sequence). For the CDR3, the DNA is TGTGCCAGCAGCCCGGACAGGCGGGTTAGCTATGGCTACACCTTC. It is translated as CASSPDRRVSYGYTF.

This clone was counted a few times. V gene TRBV2 combines with J gene TRBJ2-2; tentative D call: TRBD1 (6 bases). CDR3 size: 16 residues. Germline V gene lookup returns CDR1 SNHLY and CDR2 FYNNEI. V was shortened by 2 bases and J by 2 bases, with 12 bases between the two germline ends. CDR3 sequence reads: CASSEPGVFNTGELFF. The CDR3 DNA follows: TGTGCCAGCAGTGAACCAGGGGTCTTTAACACCGGGGAGCTGTTTTTT.

The chain is built from TRBV5-1 and TRBJ1-2; 7 bases match TRBD1. V gave up 0 bases and J gave up 9 bases; unmatched junction bases: 11. Germline V CDR1 and CDR2: SGHRS, YFSETQ. This CDR3 has 15 amino acids. DNA of the CDR3: TGCGCCAGCAGCTTGGAGGGACAGAGGGTGGAGAGCTACACCTTC. Translation gives CASSLEGQRVESYTF.

The chain is built from TRBV4-1 and TRBJ2-2, with a possible D match to TRBD1 (6 bases). CDR3 length: 18 amino acids. With 4 bases removed from V and 1 base from J, the gap between germline ends came to 19 bases. Germline V gene lookup returns CDR1 MGHRA and CDR2 YSYEKL. CDR3 loop: CASSPGDILALNTGELFF. The CDR3 coding sequence is TGCGCCAGCAGCCCAGGGGACATTTTGGCGTTGAACACCGGGGAGCTGTTTTTT.

This clone was recorded a few times. This chain links TRBV5-1 with TRBJ2-7, with D maybe TRBD2 (7 bases). The V end was cut by 2 bases, the J end by 12 bases, with 15 bases between. Germline CDR1 and CDR2: SGHRS and YFSETQ. The length of the CDR3 is 12 residues. CDR3 coding DNA: TGCGCCAGCAGCTTAACAGGGAGGGATGTGTACTTC. This encodes CASSLTGRDVYF.

CDR3 nucleotide sequence: TGCGCCAGCAGCCAAGATCCGGCCGGAACCTACGAGCAGTACTTC. It codes for CASSQDPAGTYEQYF. The chain links TRBV4-1 to TRBJ2-7, with D hard to call. There are 15 residues in the CDR3. CDR1 MGHRA and CDR2 YSYEKL come from the germline V gene. The V and J ends lost 0 bases and 2 bases respectively, with 11 bases between them.

As regards this clone: The sample carries other DNA sequences with the same CDR3. The rearrangement joins TRBV10-3 to TRBJ2-3; 8 positions agree with TRBD2. The CDR3 runs to 15 residues. The germline CDR1 and CDR2 sequences are ENHRY and SYGVKD. V lost 5 bases and J lost 0; bases outside the gene matches: 4. CDR3 protein: CAISLTSGSTDTQYF. The CDR3 nucleotides read TGTGCCATCAGTCTCACTAGCGGTAGCACAGATACGCAGTATTTT.

The rearrangement links TRBV27 to TRBJ1-3; D is unclear. Trimming left V 6 bases short and J 7 bases short, with 7 bases between. Germline values: CDR1 MNHEY, CDR2 SMNVEV (reference sequence). This CDR3 has 11 amino acids. Written as DNA, the CDR3 is TGTGCCAGCAGGCTTGGGAACACCATATATTTT. This translates into CASRLGNTIYF.

The chain recombines TRBV11-2 with TRBJ2-7, with 10 bases that match TRBD2. Germline lookup yields CDR1 SGHAT and CDR2 FQNNGV. This CDR3 spans 16 amino acids. Trimming took 1 base from V and 6 from J; bases not matched to a gene: 9. In DNA, the CDR3 is TGTGCCAGCAGCTTAGCGGTAGCGGGAGGCCTTGGCGAGCAGTACTTC. It encodes CASSLAVAGGLGEQYF.

This CDR3 reads CASSLIAGGHTDTQYF. CDR3 bases: TGCGCCAGCAGCTTAATAGCGGGGGGCCACACAGATACGCAGTATTTT. This chain links TRBV5-1 with TRBJ2-3; TRBD2 matches 10 bases. The junction had 5 bases not matched to a gene; V was cut back by 2 bases and J by 2 bases. The CDR3 contains 16 residues. The germline V gene encodes CDR1 SGHRS and CDR2 YFSETQ.

This clone was found once. The chain combines TRBV7-8 with TRBJ1-5; no reliable D call. V dropped 1 base and J dropped 6 bases, with 7 bases sitting between them. The CDR3 is made up of 13 amino acids. From germline, CDR1 is SGHVS and CDR2 FQNEAQ. CDR3: CASSLDSGQPQHF. The CDR3 DNA sequence: TGTGCCAGCAGCTTAGATTCGGGTCAGCCCCAGCATTTT. Combining the CDR3 with reference TRBV7-8 and TRBJ1-5 gives the whole variable domain GAGVSQSPRYKVAKRGQDVALRCDPISGHVSLFWYQQALGQGPEFLTYFQNEAQLDKSGLPSDRFFAERPEGSVSTLKIQRTQQEDSAVYLCASSLDSGQPQHFGDGTRLSIL.

DNA for the CDR3: TGCGCCAGCAGCCCGCGGGACGGTGTAGGGGAGCTGTTTTTT. Its protein product is CASSPRDGVGELFF. The chain recombines TRBV4-1 with TRBJ2-2; possible D gene TRBD2, 6 bases. Trimming took 4 bases from V and 8 from J, leaving 14 bases between them. The CDR3 has 14 residues. Per germline, CDR1 MGHRA and CDR2 YSYEKL.

This clone has a single count. The chain has TRBV10-3 and TRBJ2-3, with 8 nucleotides matching TRBD2. The CDR3 loop spans 14 amino acids. From germline, CDR1 is ENHRY and CDR2 SYGVKD. Trimming at V came to 3 bases and at J to 4 bases, leaving 3 bases not matched to a gene. The DNA for the CDR3 is TGTGCCATCAGTGACGGGACTAGGTCAGATACGCAGTATTTT. The encoded protein is CAISDGTRSDTQYF.

The rearrangement uses TRBV5-6 and TRBJ1-2; D ambiguous. Germline CDR1 and CDR2: SGHDT and YYEEEE. V lost 4 bases to trimming and J lost 9 bases, with 19 bases between them. The CDR3 has 14 amino acids. The CDR3 DNA reads as TGTGCCAGCAGCCAACCCGGCGGTCCGGGGAGCTACACCTTC. This gives the protein CASSQPGGPGSYTF.

The chain couples TRBV14 to TRBJ2-3; D is undetermined. CDR3 length: 16 residues. CDR1 is SGHDN, CDR2 FVKESK, per germline. The germline V and J ends were trimmed by 1 base and 0 bases, with 11 bases remaining between them. Written as DNA, the CDR3 is TGTGCCAGCAGCCAAGGGCGGTTAGCTAGCACAGATACGCAGTATTTT. Translating gives CASSQGRLASTDTQYF.

This clone has just a few counts. The chain is built from TRBV13 and TRBJ1-2; D call uncertain. CDR1 is PRHDT, CDR2 FYEKMQ, per germline (reference sequence). This CDR3 region has 11 residues. V dropped 3 bases and J dropped 8 bases, with 7 bases sitting between them. The CDR3 DNA reads TGTGCCAGCAGCTTTGAAGGCGGCTACACCTTC. Protein: CASSFEGGYTF.